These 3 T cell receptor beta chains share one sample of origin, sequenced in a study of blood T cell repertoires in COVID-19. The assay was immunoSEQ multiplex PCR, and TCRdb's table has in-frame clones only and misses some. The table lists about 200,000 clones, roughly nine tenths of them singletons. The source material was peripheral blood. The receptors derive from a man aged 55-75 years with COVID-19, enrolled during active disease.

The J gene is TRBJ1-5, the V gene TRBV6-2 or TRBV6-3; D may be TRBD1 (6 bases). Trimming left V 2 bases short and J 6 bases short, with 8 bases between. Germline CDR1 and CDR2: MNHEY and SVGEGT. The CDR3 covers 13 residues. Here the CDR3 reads CASSYQGLQPQHF. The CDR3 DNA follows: TGTGCCAGCAGTTACCAGGGGCTTCAGCCCCAGCATTTT.

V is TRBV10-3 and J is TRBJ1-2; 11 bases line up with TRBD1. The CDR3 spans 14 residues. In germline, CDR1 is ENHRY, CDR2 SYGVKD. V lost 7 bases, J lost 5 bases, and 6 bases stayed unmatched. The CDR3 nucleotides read TGTGCCATCACCGGGACAGGGGGAGGATATGGCTACACCTTC. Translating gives CAITGTGGGYGYTF.

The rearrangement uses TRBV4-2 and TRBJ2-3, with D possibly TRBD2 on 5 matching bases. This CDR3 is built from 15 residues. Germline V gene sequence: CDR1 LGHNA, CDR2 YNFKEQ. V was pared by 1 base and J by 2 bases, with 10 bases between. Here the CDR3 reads CASSQVSGNTDTQYF. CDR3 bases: TGTGCCAGCAGCCAAGTCTCGGGGAACACAGATACGCAGTATTTT.